These T cell receptor beta chains were read from a single sample in a study of tumor-infiltrating lymphocytes in primary liver carcinoma. TCRdb recomputed calls from the multiplex PCR reads with MiXCR, one row per CDR3 protein. The sample has roughly 78,000 distinct CDR3 sequences, 70% to 80% seen once. The sample comprised liver tumor tissue from sampling region 4. Receptors were obtained from a woman aged 55-75 years with primary liver carcinoma and hepatitis B virus infection. CDR3s leave out the opening cysteine and the closing phenylalanine or tryptophan.

v_gene: TRBV29-1; j_gene: TRBJ2-2; CDR3aa: SVTGRSAGVLF
v_gene: TRBV11-3; j_gene: TRBJ2-7; CDR3aa: ASSLGTGGNYEQY
v_gene: TRBV11-2; j_gene: TRBJ2-3; CDR3aa: TSSLGRGDTQY
v_gene: TRBV29-1; j_gene: TRBJ1-2; CDR3aa: SVGAGGYGCT
v_gene: TRBV28; j_gene: TRBJ2-1; CDR3aa: ASIGRGAYNEQF
v_gene: TRBV11-2; j_gene: TRBJ2-7; CDR3aa: VSSLSGQAYYEQY
v_gene: TRBV2; j_gene: TRBJ2-7; CDR3aa: ASRWNPAGEQY
v_gene: TRBV11-2; j_gene: TRBJ1-6; CDR3aa: ASSIHRSSYNSPLH
v_gene: TRBV11-2; j_gene: TRBJ1-1; CDR3aa: ASSFNPGAGTEAS
v_gene: TRBV11-2; j_gene: TRBJ2-1; CDR3aa: ASSRRLAGGLAYEQF
v_gene: TRBV11-2; j_gene: TRBJ2-3; CDR3aa: VSSLGIRREGTDTKY
v_gene: TRBV20-1; j_gene: TRBJ1-5; CDR3aa: SGLQGQASNQPQH
v_gene: TRBV6-5; j_gene: TRBJ2-3; CDR3aa: ASRGGGLDMQY
v_gene: TRBV6-4; j_gene: TRBJ2-2; CDR3aa: ASTPIGHDTGELF
v_gene: TRBV18; j_gene: TRBJ2-3; CDR3aa: ASSPGAGTDTQY
v_gene: TRBV12-3/TRBV12-4; j_gene: TRBJ1-1; CDR3aa: VSSLRSEAF
v_gene: TRBV11-1; j_gene: TRBJ2-3; CDR3aa: ASSLWQRAGKFH
v_gene: TRBV28; j_gene: TRBJ1-1; CDR3aa: ASSKPRGLNTEAF
v_gene: TRBV14; j_gene: TRBJ1-5; CDR3aa: ASSRRGQDQPQH
v_gene: TRBV12-3/TRBV12-4; j_gene: TRBJ2-5; CDR3aa: VSSLSETQY
v_gene: TRBV20-1; j_gene: TRBJ2-3; CDR3aa: SARGGSGDTQY
v_gene: TRBV28; j_gene: TRBJ1-6; CDR3aa: ASSLPQGGNSPLH
v_gene: TRBV11-2; j_gene: TRBJ2-7; CDR3aa: AGSFRLAGVQGEQY
v_gene: TRBV5-5; j_gene: TRBJ2-6; CDR3aa: ASSSPKGTRANVPT
v_gene: TRBV6-1; j_gene: TRBJ1-1; CDR3aa: ATNFAEGGEAF
v_gene: TRBV4-2; j_gene: TRBJ2-1; CDR3aa: ASSQASTVAARSSYNEQF
v_gene: TRBV10-3; j_gene: TRBJ2-7; CDR3aa: AISETSYGEQY
v_gene: TRBV11-2; j_gene: TRBJ2-3; CDR3aa: ASNLAGSTDTQY
v_gene: TRBV2; j_gene: TRBJ2-5; CDR3aa: ASLSSGEAQY
v_gene: TRBV4-1; j_gene: TRBJ2-7; CDR3aa: ASSRTAPDSGSYEQY
v_gene: TRBV6-1; j_gene: TRBJ1-6; CDR3aa: ASPANKEHSPLY
v_gene: TRBV11-2; j_gene: TRBJ1-5; CDR3aa: ASTSGPFSPQH
v_gene: TRBV6-2/TRBV6-3; j_gene: TRBJ2-3; CDR3aa: ACSYSRTDTQY
v_gene: TRBV5-5; j_gene: TRBJ2-7; CDR3aa: ASTLTSSAPSYEQY
v_gene: TRBV29-1; j_gene: TRBJ1-1; CDR3aa: SVYLKWQGLGTGVF
v_gene: TRBV29-1; j_gene: TRBJ2-7; CDR3aa: SLRRTGASGYKQY
v_gene: TRBV30; j_gene: TRBJ2-1; CDR3aa: AWSVGHKHF
v_gene: TRBV7-3; j_gene: TRBJ2-3; CDR3aa: ASSSTSGTQY